A single sample is the source of the 32 T cell receptor beta chains below, sequenced in a study of blood T cell repertoires in COVID-19. Sequenced by immunoSEQ multiplex PCR; TCRdb stores in-frame clones only, minus some. The sample consists of 410,000 or so clones, roughly 90% of them appearing once. The sample comprised peripheral blood. These receptors came from a woman aged 40 to 50 with COVID-19, enrolled during active disease.

The genes are TRBV11-1 and TRBJ1-2; 8 bases agree with TRBD1. Per germline, CDR1 SGHAT and CDR2 FQDESV (reference sequence). The CDR3 runs 15 residues. V was clipped by 5 bases and J by 4 bases; unmatched bases: 9. CDR3 loop: CASSPYRGFGYGYTF. Here the CDR3 DNA reads TGTGCCAGCAGCCCCTACAGGGGGTTCGGCTATGGCTACACCTTC. Based on the CDR3 plus reference TRBV11-1 and TRBJ1-2, the full variable domain is EAEVAQSPRYKITEKSQAVAFWCDPISGHATLYWYRQILGQGPELLVQFQDESVVDDSQLPKDRFSAERLKGVDSTLKIQPAELGDSAMYLCASSPYRGFGYGYTFGSGTRLTVV.

The rearrangement uses TRBV18 and TRBJ1-3, with 7 bases lining up with TRBD1. The CDR3 consists of 15 residues. Germline V gives CDR1 KGHSH, CDR2 LQKENI. With 8 bases clipped from V and 1 base from J, the junction kept 8 bases outside the gene matches. CDR3 bases: TGTGCCAGCGCCGACAGGGCCCCATCTGGAAACACCATATATTTT. Its translation is CASADRAPSGNTIYF.

This clone was seen a handful of times. The gene calls are TRBV7-9 and TRBJ1-6, with unresolved D. V gave up 8 bases and J gave up 6 bases, with 20 bases separating them. The germline CDR1 and CDR2 sequences are SEHNR and FQNEAQ (reference sequence). The CDR3 spans 16 residues. The DNA of the CDR3 is TGTGCCAGCGAATTGGAGGTCCCTAATCCTAATTCACCCCTCCACTTT. Translation gives CASELEVPNPNSPLHF.

J is TRBJ1-5 and V is TRBV3-1 (or the pseudogene TRBV3-2); 9 bases map to TRBD1. In germline, CDR1 is LGHDT, CDR2 YNNKEL (reference sequence). CDR3 length: 15 residues. Trimming removed 5 bases from V and 4 bases from J; junction bases left unmatched: 6. The CDR3 is CASSFTGGGNQPQHF. CDR3 sequence (DNA): TGTGCCAGCAGCTTCACAGGGGGCGGAAATCAGCCCCAGCATTTT.

The chain couples TRBV5-4 to TRBJ1-4; D perhaps matches TRBD1 (5 bases). The CDR3 length is 14 residues. Trimming removed 1 base from V and 2 bases from J, with 6 bases in between. The germline gives CDR1 SGHNT, CDR2 YYREEE (reference sequence). This CDR3 is CASSLSGTNEKLFF. CDR3 DNA sequence: TGTGCCAGCAGCTTGTCAGGGACTAATGAAAAACTGTTTTTT.

This clone has just one count. The chain recombines TRBV27 with TRBJ1-3, with 7 nucleotides matching TRBD1. The ends lost 2 bases at V and 0 bases at J; junction bases unmatched: 4. Germline V gene data show CDR1 as MNHEY and CDR2 as SMNVEV (reference sequence). This CDR3 region has 16 residues. The CDR3 DNA reads as TGTGCCAGCAGTTTAGGGGGGACAGCCTCTGGAAACACCATATATTTT. This translates into CASSLGGTASGNTIYF.

This clone occurred a few times. This chain links TRBV5-1 with TRBJ2-5, with 7 bases fitting TRBD1. From germline, CDR1 is SGHRS and CDR2 YFSETQ. The CDR3 loop spans 14 amino acids. V lost 3 bases, J lost 4 bases, and 6 bases stayed unmatched. CDR3 sequence: CASSWETGRETQYF. For the CDR3, the DNA is TGCGCCAGCAGCTGGGAGACAGGGCGAGAGACCCAGTACTTC.

This clone was counted once. The rearrangement uses TRBV10-3 and TRBJ1-3; the D is unclear. Germline CDR1 is ENHRY and CDR2 is SYGVKD. Deletions cut 4 bases from V and 0 bases from J, with 22 bases between. This CDR3 contains 19 residues. The CDR3 region is CAISATRTASTTSGNTIYF. The CDR3 DNA reads TGTGCCATCAGTGCTACGAGAACAGCCTCTACAACCTCTGGAAACACCATATATTTT.

A remark on this clone: At one of its ends the junction is not consistent with the germline gene, which may arise from a read error. The rearrangement links TRBV5-6 to TRBJ1-2; D is undetermined. This CDR3 is 13 amino acids long. The V gene's germline CDR1 is SGHDT and CDR2 YYEEEE. CDR3: CASGLSRLGGYTF. The CDR3 coding sequence is TGTGCCAGCGGCTTATCGAGGTTGGGTGGCTACACCTTC. The variable domain in full, with the rest retrieved from reference TRBV5-6 and TRBJ1-2, is DAGVTQSPTHLIKTRGQQVTLRCSPKSGHDTVSWYQQALGQGPQFIFQYYEEEERQRGNFPDRFSGHQFPNYSSELNVNALLLGDSALYLCASGLSRLGGYTFGSGTRLTVV.

The chain uses TRBV6-6 and TRBJ2-7; D unresolved. CDR3 length equals 13 residues. CDR1 and CDR2 from the germline V gene are MNHNY and SVGAGI (reference sequence). V lost 0 bases, J lost 3 bases, and 6 bases lay in between. The CDR3 here is CASSYSKLYEQYF. The CDR3 coding sequence is TGTGCCAGCAGTTACTCGAAACTCTACGAGCAGTACTTC.

The V and J genes are TRBV7-9 and TRBJ2-3; perhaps TRBD2 as D (6 bases). This CDR3 has 15 residues. Trimming left V 5 bases short and J 4 bases short, with 16 bases between. Germline CDR1 is SEHNR and CDR2 is FQNEAQ (reference sequence). The CDR3 protein is CASSPRRGNPDTQYF. Here the CDR3 DNA reads TGTGCCAGCAGCCCACGTCGGGGGAATCCAGATACGCAGTATTTT.

The chain employs TRBV7-2 and TRBJ2-2, with TRBD2 identical over 10 bases. Germline loops: CDR1 SGHTA, CDR2 FQGNSA. V lost 1 base and J lost 5; bases outside the gene matches: 4. The CDR3 contains 16 residues. CDR3 nucleotide sequence: TGTGCCAGCAGCTTAGTGAGCGGGAGGGTAACCGGGGAGCTGTTTTTT. The encoded protein is CASSLVSGRVTGELFF.

The rearrangement links TRBV27 to TRBJ2-5; a weak D match, TRBD2 (6 bases). The V and J ends lost 2 bases and 5 bases respectively, with 12 bases between them. Germline loops: CDR1 MNHEY, CDR2 SMNVEV (reference sequence). This CDR3 has 14 residues. CDR3 in amino acids: CASSLRWGRETQYF. CDR3 nucleotide sequence: TGTGCCAGCAGTTTAAGATGGGGGAGGGAGACCCAGTACTTC.

This chain joins TRBV10-2 and TRBJ2-2; 7 nucleotides match TRBD1. The junction had 5 bases not matched to a gene; V was cut back by 0 bases and J by 1 base. This CDR3 contains 17 residues. Germline assignment: CDR1 WSHSY and CDR2 SAAADI. CDR3 sequence reads: CASSESGQVGNTGELFF. CDR3 DNA: TGCGCCAGCAGTGAGTCTGGACAGGTTGGGAACACCGGGGAGCTGTTTTTT.

V gene TRBV21-1 combines with J gene TRBJ1-1; the table's D gene call, TRBD1, was not cross checked with the DNA. TRBV21-1 is an annotated pseudogene. The CDR3 contains 17 residues. This chain's CDR3 is CASSKGGRDKGHTEAFF. The CDR3 nucleotides are TGTGCCAGCAGCAAAGGGGGGCGAGACAAGGGCCACACTGAAGCTTTCTTT.

The CDR3, as DNA: TGTGCCAGTAGTATAAGGGAGGTGGCACACCTTCAAGAGACCCAGTACTTC. This codes for CASSIREVAHLQETQYF. The V call is TRBV19, the J call TRBJ2-5; D possibly corresponds to TRBD2 (6 bases). The CDR3 runs to 17 residues. V lost 2 bases, J lost 2 bases, and 18 bases lay in between. Germline V CDR1 and CDR2: LNHDA, SQIVND (reference sequence).

This chain connects TRBV27 to TRBJ2-3; no clear D. The CDR3 is 15 residues long. Germline CDR1 MNHEY, CDR2 SMNVEV (reference sequence). With 1 base removed from V and 2 bases from J, the gap between germline ends came to 10 bases. The CDR3 nucleotides are TGTGCCAGCAGTTTATTTGGCCAGTACACAGATACGCAGTATTTT. Amino acid sequence: CASSLFGQYTDTQYF.

The chain joins TRBV6-2 or TRBV6-3 to TRBJ1-1; 8 positions match TRBD1. This CDR3 region has 17 residues. Trimming at V came to 2 bases and at J to 3 bases, leaving 11 bases not matched to a gene. The germline V gene encodes CDR1 MNHEY and CDR2 SVGEGT. The CDR3 nucleotides are TGTGCCAGCAGTTACCACACAATGGACAGGGCTGACACTGAAGCTTTCTTT. Protein sequence: CASSYHTMDRADTEAFF.

The V and J genes are TRBV4-1 and TRBJ1-2, with D perhaps TRBD1 (6 bases). Germline V gives CDR1 MGHRA, CDR2 YSYEKL. Deletions cut 4 bases from V and 1 base from J, with 13 bases between. This CDR3 has 15 amino acids. This CDR3 reads CASSPVQGSNYGYTF. In DNA form, the CDR3 reads TGCGCCAGCAGCCCAGTCCAGGGGAGTAACTATGGCTACACCTTC.

The V call is TRBV19, the J call TRBJ1-3; unclear D gene. Germline CDR1 LNHDA, CDR2 SQIVND (reference sequence). The CDR3 totals 13 residues. V lost 4 bases and J lost 1, with 5 bases in between. The CDR3 here is CASSTRSGNTIYF. CDR3 coding DNA: TGTGCCAGTAGTACCCGGTCTGGAAACACCATATATTTT.

The V and J genes are TRBV5-8 and TRBJ1-2, with 9 positions matching TRBD1. Per germline, CDR1 SGHTS and CDR2 YDEGEE. CDR3 length: 16 residues. V lost 4 bases to trimming and J lost 4 bases; unmatched junction nucleotides: 11. The CDR3 nucleotides are TGTGCCAGCAGCCCTAGAGGGACAGGGAGACTCTATGGCTACACCTTC. Protein sequence: CASSPRGTGRLYGYTF.

CDR3 sequence reads: CASSLETGGFEAFF. CDR3 bases: TGCGCCAGCAGCTTGGAGACCGGGGGGTTTGAAGCTTTCTTT. The chain carries TRBV5-1 and TRBJ1-1, with TRBD1 as a possible D gene (5 bases). The CDR3 runs to 14 residues. The germline V gene encodes CDR1 SGHRS and CDR2 YFSETQ. V shed 0 bases and J shed 7 bases, with 13 bases lying between them.

The chain joins TRBV27 to TRBJ1-2, with 8 bases that match TRBD1. V was pared by 2 bases and J by 4 bases, with 6 bases of the junction left unmatched. Per the germline V gene, CDR1 is MNHEY and CDR2 is SMNVEV (reference sequence). The CDR3 totals 15 residues. The CDR3 region is CASSLGQGAGYGYTF. The CDR3 nucleotides read TGTGCCAGCAGTTTAGGGCAGGGGGCCGGCTATGGCTACACCTTC.

The chain combines TRBV6-6 with TRBJ2-5, with a weak D call TRBD2 (6 bases). CDR1 and CDR2 (germline): MNHNY, SVGAGI (reference sequence). With 8 bases removed from V and 3 bases from J, the gap between germline ends came to 10 bases. CDR3 length: 12 amino acids. CDR3: CASAQREETQYF. Here the CDR3 DNA reads TGTGCCAGCGCTCAGCGGGAAGAGACCCAGTACTTC.

V is TRBV3-1 (or the pseudogene TRBV3-2) and J is TRBJ1-6, with D possibly matching TRBD1 (6 bases). The length of the CDR3 is 16 residues. V shed 5 bases and J shed 6 bases, with 17 bases lying between them. CDR1 is LGHDT and CDR2 is YNNKEL in the germline V gene (reference sequence). The CDR3, as DNA: TGTGCCAGCAGCAAAAGATCAACAGGGTTTAATTCACCCCTCCACTTT. The encoded protein is CASSKRSTGFNSPLHF.

The chain employs TRBV6-6 and TRBJ1-2; D possibly corresponds to TRBD1 (5 bases). Trimming took 10 bases from V and 4 from J, leaving 13 bases between them. Germline assignment: CDR1 MNHNY and CDR2 SVGAGI (reference sequence). The CDR3 has 12 amino acids. DNA of the CDR3: TGTGCCATCGCCACCCAGGGCTATGGCTACACCTTC. The encoded protein is CAIATQGYGYTF.

The chain combines TRBV7-3 with TRBJ1-1; 11 nucleotides agree with TRBD1. Germline loops: CDR1 SGHTA, CDR2 FQGTGA. V shed 1 base and J 7 bases; nucleotides not matched to a gene: 5. The CDR3 spans 15 residues. The CDR3 DNA follows: TGTGCCAGCAGCTTAAAAGGACAGGGGGCTATTGAAGCTTTCTTT. Residues: CASSLKGQGAIEAFF.

This sequence joins TRBV5-6 and TRBJ1-4, with a possible D match to TRBD1 (5 bases). V dropped 2 bases and J dropped 1 base, with 9 bases sitting between them. Germline-derived CDR1 and CDR2 are SGHDT and YYEEEE. The CDR3 extends over 15 amino acids. The CDR3 here is CASSFRAGTNEKLFF. The CDR3 DNA sequence: TGTGCCAGCAGCTTCAGGGCCGGAACTAATGAAAAACTGTTTTTT.

The rearrangement joins TRBV19 to TRBJ2-5, with 10 bases lining up with TRBD2. This CDR3 has 16 amino acids. The V and J ends lost 4 bases and 1 base, in that order; junction bases with no gene match: 6. The germline V gene has CDR1 LNHDA and CDR2 SQIVND (reference sequence). The CDR3 bases are TGTGCCAGTAGTAGGAGACTAGCGGGTTCCCAAGAGACCCAGTACTTC. Translated: CASSRRLAGSQETQYF. Complete variable domain (other parts from reference TRBV19 and TRBJ2-5): DGGITQSPKYLFRKEGQNVTLSCEQNLNHDAMYWYRQDPGQGLRLIYYSQIVNDFQKGDIAEGYSVSREKKESFPLTVTSAQKNPTAFYLCASSRRLAGSQETQYFGPGTRLLVL.

The genes are TRBV7-8 and TRBJ1-5; 8 nucleotides line up with TRBD1. V shed 3 bases, J shed 1 base, and the junction held 11 bases outside the gene matches. CDR3 length equals 18 residues. Looked up from germline, CDR1 is SGHVS and CDR2 is FQNEAQ. This CDR3 is CASSFGTQGAASNQPQHF. CDR3 bases: TGTGCCAGCAGCTTTGGTACTCAGGGGGCTGCGAGCAATCAGCCCCAGCATTTT.

This chain uses TRBV19 with TRBJ2-4; TRBD2 matches 7 bases. Germline V CDR1 and CDR2: LNHDA, SQIVND (reference sequence). After removal of 1 base from V and 8 bases from J, the junction contained 5 bases not matched to a gene. The CDR3 is 14 amino acids. The chain's CDR3 is CASSIGLAGDIQYF. As DNA, the CDR3 is TGTGCCAGTAGTATAGGACTAGCTGGGGACATTCAGTACTTC.

The rearrangement joins TRBV4-3 to TRBJ1-6, with D tentatively TRBD1 (5 bases). Deletions cut 0 bases from V and 7 bases from J, with 10 bases between. In germline, CDR1 is LGHNA, CDR2 YSLEER. The CDR3 is 15 amino acids. The CDR3 nucleotides are TGCGCCAGCAGCCAAGATATCGGGGGAAATTCACCCCTCCACTTT. It yields the protein CASSQDIGGNSPLHF.